This paragraph reports one T cell receptor beta chain. The data stem from a study of blood T cell repertoires in COVID-19. Looked up from germline, CDR1 is SEHNR and CDR2 is FQNEAQ (reference sequence). This CDR3 is built from 14 residues. V was pared by 5 bases and J by 5 bases, with 10 bases between. Authors' processing steps: Amplified reference gene primers provided the basis for estimating nucleated cell counts. The method was immunoSEQ multiplex PCR; TCRdb's version includes in-frame clones alone and lacks a portion of them. V, J and clone size were drawn from that table, and D and trimming were deduced from the DNA. Of just over 90,000 clones listed, roughly 79% were seen once; the top ten hold 15% to 20%.

V is TRBV7-9 and J is TRBJ1-6, with D possibly being TRBD1 (6 bases). The sample was peripheral blood. This sequence was found in a human donor in a cohort sampled during active COVID-19. CDR3 DNA sequence: TGTGCCAGCAGCCTTTGGACAGATAATTCACCCCTCCACTTT. Translation gives CASSLWTDNSPLHF. Supplemented by reference TRBV7-9 and TRBJ1-6, the full variable domain reads DTGVSQNPRHKITKRGQNVTFRCDPISEHNRLYWYRQTLGQGPEFLTYFQNEAQLEKSRLLSDRFSAERPKGSFSTLEIQRTEQGDSAMYLCASSLWTDNSPLHFGNGTRLTVT.